The sequence of this T cell receptor (beta chain) was determined in a study of cytomegalovirus exposure and HLA in healthy donors. Study-wide results and limits: A further, later analysis showed that HLA-associated TCR beta chains (compared with equally common others) were more clonally expanded. What a later analysis showed was that several of the most significant clusters appeared linked to common viral pathogens.

This clone was detected only a few times. Its antigen is unknown. The sample carries other DNA sequences with the same CDR3. Germline values: CDR1 LNHNV, CDR2 YYDKDF (reference sequence). V shed 0 bases and J shed 7 bases, with 12 bases lying between them. The CDR3 has 15 residues. Primers for the PCR totalled 60 Vbeta and 13 Jbeta. Assay used: immunoSEQ multiplex PCR; TCRdb lists only in-frame clones, some missing. The data hold 150,000 to 200,000 clones, with roughly 70% observed a single time. The V gene is TRBV15, the J gene TRBJ1-4; no clear D gene. The TCR was taken from a girl aged 10 to 17 in good health and CMV-seronegative. The sample comprised PBMCs. CDR3 DNA sequence: TGTGCCACCAGCAGAGATTTGCGAGGGTCTGAAAAACTGTTTTTT. It yields the protein CATSRDLRGSEKLFF.